The clone carrying this T cell receptor (beta chain) was counted a single time. This entry comes from a study of blood T cell repertoires in COVID-19. Across the study: In each case, the material was cDNA or gDNA derived from T cells, B-cell-depleted T cells, or PBMCs.

Germline CDR1 SGDLS, CDR2 YYNGEE. Trimming pared 4 bases from V and 4 bases from J, leaving 14 bases between. CDR3 size: 14 residues. Some clones are missing from TCRdb's copy, which holds only in-frame ones; the method was immunoSEQ multiplex PCR. The profile covers approximately 93,000 clones, with around four fifths appearing a single time and approximately 9.3% taken by the ten largest. The rearrangement links TRBV9 to TRBJ1-2; D is ambiguous. This TCR was sampled from a woman aged 80 or over with acute or convalescent COVID-19. Sequenced: peripheral blood. CDR3 coding DNA: TGTGCCAGCAGCCCCCGTGGGGAGGGCTATGGCTACACCTTC. This encodes CASSPRGEGYGYTF.